These 24 T cell receptor beta chains came from one sample sequenced in a study of low-dose radiotherapy and immunotherapy resistance in tumors. TRAV- and TRBV-specific primers were used for first-strand cDNA, which covered alpha and beta chains. A roughly 20-cycle PCR with a constant-region primer and V-primer adapter amplified TCRs. TCRdb reprocessed the reads via MiXCR and lists one record per CDR3 protein. The sample comprises tens of thousands of distinct CDR3 sequences, less than 30% of which are singletons, and roughly 9.1% rests with the top ten. Time point given: after trial treatment. Treatment described: LDRT plus nivolumab, ipilimumab, low-dose cyclophosphamide and aspirin (RACIN trial). The sequencing used PBMCs, collected after low-dose radiotherapy plus immunotherapy. Receptor source: a male donor with prostate cancer.

As for this clonotype: A far bigger clonotype differs at one base, so this is likely a read error. The V call is TRBV2, the J call TRBJ2-1, with 9 bases aligning to TRBD2. V was clipped by 6 bases and J by 10 bases; unmatched bases: 16. CDR1 is SNHLY, CDR2 FYNNEI, per germline. The CDR3 runs 16 residues. CDR3 loop: CASRRGGVNSGYEQFF. CDR3 bases: TGTGCCAGCAGGCGGGGGGGCGTCAATAGTGGCTACGAGCAGTTCTTC.

This clonotype turned up a few times. This chain joins TRBV6-1 and TRBJ1-5, with a possible D match to TRBD1 (5 bases). Germline CDR1 and CDR2: MNHNS and SASEGT. The V end lost 0 bases, the J end lost 1 base, and 7 bases lay between the germline ends. The CDR3 extends over 15 amino acids. The CDR3 DNA follows: TGTGCCAGCAGTGAAGCGGGGGGGAGCAATCAGCCCCAGCATTTT. This translates into CASSEAGGSNQPQHF.

This clonotype occurred many times. V is TRBV29-1 and J is TRBJ1-3; TRBD1 might be the D (5 bases). Germline V CDR1 and CDR2: SQVTM, ANQGSEA. The CDR3 has 13 amino acids. V shed 3 bases and J shed 1 base, with 7 bases lying between them. CDR3 sequence reads: CSVESGSGNTIYF. The CDR3 DNA sequence: TGCAGCGTTGAGTCAGGGTCTGGAAACACCATATATTTT. Full variable domain (missing parts from reference TRBV29-1 and TRBJ1-3): SAVISQKPSRDICQRGTSLTIQCQVDSQVTMMFWYRQQPGQSLTLIATANQGSEATYESGFVIDKFPISRPNLTFSTLTVSNMSPEDSSIYLCSVESGSGNTIYFGEGSWLTVV.

This clonotype was seen a few times. This chain links TRBV6-6 with TRBJ2-3; either TRBD1 or TRBD2 may fit D (5 bases each). The length of the CDR3 is 17 residues. V lost 0 bases to trimming and J lost 1 base, with 14 bases between them. The germline gives CDR1 MNHNY, CDR2 SVGAGI (reference sequence). The CDR3 coding sequence is TGTGCCAGCAGTTACTCGAAGGGTTTGGGGGGCACAGATACGCAGTATTTT. It yields the protein CASSYSKGLGGTDTQYF.

This clonotype was seen only a few times. The J gene is TRBJ1-6, the V gene TRBV6-6, with D possibly being TRBD1 (6 bases). V was clipped by 0 bases and J by 7 bases, with 7 bases between them. Germline assignment: CDR1 MNHNY and CDR2 SVGAGI (reference sequence). This CDR3 has 14 residues. CDR3 residues: CASSYSGQNSPLHF. As DNA, the CDR3 is TGTGCCAGCAGTTACTCTGGACAGAATTCACCCCTCCACTTT.

This clonotype was seen only a few times. The genes are TRBV11-2 and TRBJ2-3; D gene unclear. Trimming removed 5 bases from V and 4 bases from J, with 22 bases in between. Germline CDR1 is SGHAT and CDR2 is FQNNGV. The CDR3 consists of 17 residues. DNA of the CDR3: TGTGCCAGCAGCCAAGGCTTAAGAAATGACTGGGCAGATACGCAGTATTTT. Protein product: CASSQGLRNDWADTQYF.

The chain recombines TRBV12-3 or TRBV12-4 with TRBJ2-3; 7 bases agree with TRBD2. This CDR3 spans 16 amino acids. The trim removed 4 bases at V and 0 bases at J, leaving 7 bases unmatched. The CDR3 protein is CASSSRLAASTDTQYF. The CDR3 DNA sequence: TGTGCCAGCAGTTCACGACTAGCAGCTAGCACAGATACGCAGTATTTT.

The V call is TRBV29-1, the J call TRBJ1-4; D remains unclear. Per the germline V gene, CDR1 is SQVTM and CDR2 is ANQGSEA. This CDR3 has 13 residues. V lost 7 bases and J 7 bases, leaving 16 bases between the germline ends. CDR3 nucleotides: TGCAGCGGCATGAGAGGGTTGGGTGAAAAACTGTTTTTT. It is translated as CSGMRGLGEKLFF.

This clonotype was counted many times. V and J are TRBV20-1 and TRBJ2-4; unclear D gene. The CDR3 spans 11 residues. Germline V lookup: CDR1 DFQATT, CDR2 SNEGSKA (reference sequence). V was clipped by 0 bases and J by 11 bases, with 8 bases between them. The chain's CDR3 is CSARDDRFQYF. In nucleotides, the CDR3 is TGCAGTGCTAGAGATGATCGTTTTCAGTACTTC.

This clonotype was found many times. This rearrangement joins TRBV18 to TRBJ2-7, with D perhaps TRBD1 (6 bases). The V and J ends lost 0 bases and 9 bases respectively, with 15 bases between them. The CDR3 length is 14 residues. CDR1 and CDR2 from the germline V gene are KGHSH and LQKENI. The CDR3 DNA sequence: TGTGCCAGCTCACCACCAGGTACCCAGGGGCGGCAGTACTTC. This gives the protein CASSPPGTQGRQYF.

This clonotype was seen at least ten times. The chain combines TRBV12-3 or TRBV12-4 with TRBJ2-7; D gene ambiguous. CDR3 length equals 11 residues. V was trimmed by 5 bases and J by 2 bases, leaving 4 bases between them. This CDR3 reads CASSAAYEQYF. CDR3 coding DNA: TGTGCCAGCAGTGCCGCCTACGAGCAGTACTTC.

The chain employs TRBV28 and TRBJ1-2, with a weak D call TRBD1 (5 bases). Trimming left V 7 bases short and J 8 bases short, with 14 bases between. CDR1 and CDR2 from the germline V gene are MDHEN and SYDVKM. The CDR3 spans 12 residues. CDR3 loop: CASTDTNRGYTF. The CDR3 DNA reads as TGTGCCAGCACGGACACCAACCGGGGCTACACCTTC.

This clonotype has at least ten counts. The V gene is TRBV18, the J gene TRBJ2-7; D not resolved. CDR1 and CDR2 from the germline V gene are KGHSH and LQKENI. V was cut by 5 bases and J by 5 bases, with 10 bases left in between. The CDR3 has 12 amino acids. The CDR3 nucleotides are TGTGCCAGCTCATATCTCGGTGACGAGCAGTACTTC. The encoded protein is CASSYLGDEQYF.

With respect to this clonotype: This likely came from a read error, as a far larger clone is one base away. The chain links TRBV9 to TRBJ2-7, with TRBD2 identical over 13 bases. The ends lost 2 bases at V and 7 bases at J; junction bases unmatched: 12. CDR3 length: 17 residues. CDR1 is SGDLS, CDR2 YYNGEE, per germline. For the CDR3, the DNA is TGTGCCAGCAGCGTGGGGACTAGCGGGGTCCCCTACAATGAGCAGTACTTC. Residues: CASSVGTSGVPYNEQYF.

The rearrangement links TRBV28 to TRBJ2-7; TRBD1 matches 7 bases. The trim removed 6 bases at V and 3 bases at J, leaving 11 bases unmatched. Germline V gene data show CDR1 as MDHEN and CDR2 as SYDVKM. CDR3 length: 15 residues. The CDR3 region has the DNA TGTGCCAGCAGCGACCCCGGGACAGAAAGCTACGAGCAGTACTTC. It specifies CASSDPGTESYEQYF.

J is TRBJ2-7 and V is TRBV6-2 or TRBV6-3; no definite D call. Germline V gives CDR1 MNHEY, CDR2 SVGEGT. With 6 bases removed from V and 3 bases from J, the gap between germline ends came to 12 bases. This CDR3 spans 13 amino acids. The CDR3 coding sequence is TGTGCCAGCAGGAAGGCAGAATACTACGAGCAGTACTTC. This encodes CASRKAEYYEQYF.

This clonotype was seen repeatedly, ten times or more. The V call is TRBV12-3 or TRBV12-4, the J call TRBJ1-1; D uncertain. V lost 1 base and J 2 bases, leaving 5 bases between the germline ends. There are 13 residues in the CDR3. DNA of the CDR3: TGTGCCAGCAGTTTAGTTGAAAACACTGAAGCTTTCTTT. It is translated as CASSLVENTEAFF.

Ten or more counts support this clonotype. J is TRBJ2-6 and V is TRBV12-3 or TRBV12-4, with TRBD1 identical over 7 bases. V trimming: 4 bases; J trimming: 0 bases; junction bases outside the gene matches: 0. The length of the CDR3 is 15 residues. The CDR3 nucleotides read TGTGCCAGCAGTTGGGACAGCTCTGGGGCCAACGTCCTGACTTTC. Residues: CASSWDSSGANVLTF.

This clonotype was seen repeatedly, ten times or more. The J gene is TRBJ2-2, the V gene TRBV27; maybe TRBD2 (6 bases). Trimming took 10 bases from V and 1 from J, leaving 16 bases between them. CDR3 length: 15 amino acids. CDR1 is MNHEY, CDR2 SMNVEV, per germline (reference sequence). The CDR3 DNA is TGTGCCACCCGTATAGCGGCTCAGAACACCGGGGAGCTGTTTTTT. Its protein product is CATRIAAQNTGELFF.

This clonotype has a single count. The chain combines TRBV5-1 with TRBJ2-3; 9 positions agree with TRBD2. The germline CDR1 and CDR2 sequences are SGHRS and YFSETQ. The CDR3 is made up of 15 amino acids. V dropped 1 base and J dropped 6; count of bases not matched to a gene: 6. In DNA form, the CDR3 reads TGCGCCAGCAGCTTGAGCGGGGGGCCCGTGGATACGCAGTATTTT. Translated: CASSLSGGPVDTQYF.

This clonotype has ten or more counts. V usage is TRBV2 and J usage is TRBJ2-3; D is undetermined. CDR3 length: 12 residues. Germline V lookup: CDR1 SNHLY, CDR2 FYNNEI. V was shortened by 3 bases and J by 6 bases, with 7 bases between the two germline ends. CDR3 DNA sequence: TGTGCCAGCAGTGAGGTAGCCGATACGCAGTATTTT. Residues: CASSEVADTQYF.

Many counts were recorded for this clonotype. The chain combines TRBV7-8 with TRBJ2-7; D uncertain. With 5 bases removed from V and 0 bases from J, the gap between germline ends came to 17 bases. This CDR3 spans 16 amino acids. Germline V gives CDR1 SGHVS, CDR2 FQNEAQ. The CDR3 sequence: CASSPREVRDSYEQYF. The CDR3 DNA sequence: TGTGCCAGCAGCCCCCGAGAGGTTCGAGACTCCTACGAGCAGTACTTC.

This clonotype was counted ten times or more. The rearrangement joins TRBV19 to TRBJ2-1, with D hard to call. This CDR3 comprises 15 residues. Trimming shortened V by 1 base and J by 4 bases, and 11 bases separated the two germline ends. CDR1 LNHDA and CDR2 SQIVND come from the germline V gene (reference sequence). DNA for the CDR3: TGTGCCAGTAGTATAGCCGGTGACTCATACAATGAGCAGTTCTTC. It codes for CASSIAGDSYNEQFF. Based on the CDR3 plus reference TRBV19 and TRBJ2-1, the full variable domain is DGGITQSPKYLFRKEGQNVTLSCEQNLNHDAMYWYRQDPGQGLRLIYYSQIVNDFQKGDIAEGYSVSREKKESFPLTVTSAQKNPTAFYLCASSIAGDSYNEQFFGPGTRLTVL.

The CDR3: CASSLWPDRTYEQYF. The CDR3 coding sequence is TGTGCCAGCAGTTTATGGCCGGACAGAACCTACGAGCAGTACTTC. The genes are TRBV28 and TRBJ2-7; possibly TRBD1 for D (6 bases). The CDR3 length is 15 residues. V was clipped by 0 bases and J by 2 bases, with 11 bases between them. Germline CDR1 MDHEN, CDR2 SYDVKM. Combining the CDR3 with reference TRBV28 and TRBJ2-7 gives the whole variable domain DVKVTQSSRYLVKRTGEKVFLECVQDMDHENMFWYRQDPGLGLRLIYFSYDVKMKEKGDIPEGYSVSREKKERFSLILESASTNQTSMYLCASSLWPDRTYEQYFGPGTRLTVT.